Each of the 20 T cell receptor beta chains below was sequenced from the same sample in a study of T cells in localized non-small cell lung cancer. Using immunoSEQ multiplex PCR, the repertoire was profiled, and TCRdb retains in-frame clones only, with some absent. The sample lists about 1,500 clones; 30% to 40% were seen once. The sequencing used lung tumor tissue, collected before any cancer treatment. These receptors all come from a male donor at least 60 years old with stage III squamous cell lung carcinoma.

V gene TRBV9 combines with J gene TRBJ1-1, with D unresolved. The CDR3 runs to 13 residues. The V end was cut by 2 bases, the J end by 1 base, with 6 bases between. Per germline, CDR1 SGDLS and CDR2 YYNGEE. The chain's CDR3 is CASSVTGNTEAFF. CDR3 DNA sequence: TGTGCCAGCAGCGTGACGGGGAACACTGAAGCTTTCTTT. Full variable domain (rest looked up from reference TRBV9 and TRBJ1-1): DSGVTQTPKHLITATGQRVTLRCSPRSGDLSVYWYQQSLDQGLQFLIQYYNGEERAKGNILERFSAQQFPDLHSELNLSSLELGDSALYFCASSVTGNTEAFFGQGTRLTVV.

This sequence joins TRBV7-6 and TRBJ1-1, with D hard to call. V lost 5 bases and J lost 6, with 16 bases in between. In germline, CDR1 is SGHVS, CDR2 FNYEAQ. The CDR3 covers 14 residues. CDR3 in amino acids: CASSRRIGSAEAFF. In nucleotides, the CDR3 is TGTGCCAGCAGCCGTAGGATTGGTTCCGCTGAAGCTTTCTTT.

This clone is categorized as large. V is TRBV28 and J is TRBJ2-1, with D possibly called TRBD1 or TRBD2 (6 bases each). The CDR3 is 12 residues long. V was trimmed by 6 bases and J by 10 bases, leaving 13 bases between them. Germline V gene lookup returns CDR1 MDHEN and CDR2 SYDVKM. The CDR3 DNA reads TGTGCCAGCAGACTAGGGGGGTTCGAGCAGTTCTTC. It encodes CASRLGGFEQFF.

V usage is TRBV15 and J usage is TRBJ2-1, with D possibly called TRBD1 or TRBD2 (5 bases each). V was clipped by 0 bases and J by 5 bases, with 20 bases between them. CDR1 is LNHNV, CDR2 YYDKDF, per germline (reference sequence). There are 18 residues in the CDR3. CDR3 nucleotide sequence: TGTGCCACCAGCAGAGATAAGGGGAGTCACGTCGGGCACAATGAGCAGTTCTTC. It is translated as CATSRDKGSHVGHNEQFF.

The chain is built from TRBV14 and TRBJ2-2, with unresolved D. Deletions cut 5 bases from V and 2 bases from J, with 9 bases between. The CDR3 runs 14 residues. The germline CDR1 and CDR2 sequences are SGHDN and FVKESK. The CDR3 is CASSRNTNTGELFF. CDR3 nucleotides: TGTGCCAGCAGCAGAAACACTAACACCGGGGAGCTGTTTTTT.

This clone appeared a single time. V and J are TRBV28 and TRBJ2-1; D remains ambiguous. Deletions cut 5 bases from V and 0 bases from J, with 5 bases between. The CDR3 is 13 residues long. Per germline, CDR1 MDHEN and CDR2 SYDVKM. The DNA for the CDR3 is TGTGCCAGCAGTCAAACCTCCTACAATGAGCAGTTCTTC. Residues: CASSQTSYNEQFF.

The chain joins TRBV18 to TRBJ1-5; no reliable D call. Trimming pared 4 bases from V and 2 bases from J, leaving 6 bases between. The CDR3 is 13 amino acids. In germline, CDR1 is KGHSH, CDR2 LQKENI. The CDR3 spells CASSRRGNQPQHF. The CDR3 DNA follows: TGTGCCAGCTCACGCCGAGGCAATCAGCCCCAGCATTTT.

CDR3 protein: CSGSESGQGLDGYTF. CDR3 sequence (DNA): TGCAGCGGATCCGAATCGGGACAGGGGTTGGATGGCTACACCTTC. This chain joins TRBV29-1 and TRBJ1-2; TRBD1 agrees at 10 bases. The CDR3 contains 15 residues. Germline V gene sequence: CDR1 SQVTM, CDR2 ANQGSEA. The ends lost 7 bases at V and 6 bases at J; junction bases unmatched: 14.

CDR3 protein: CASSMQVNTGELFF. The CDR3 region has the DNA TGTGCCAGCAGTATGCAGGTGAACACCGGGGAGCTGTTTTTT. The chain links TRBV28 to TRBJ2-2; D gene unclear. V dropped 5 bases and J dropped 1 base, with 8 bases sitting between them. CDR1 and CDR2 (germline): MDHEN, SYDVKM. This CDR3 comprises 14 residues.

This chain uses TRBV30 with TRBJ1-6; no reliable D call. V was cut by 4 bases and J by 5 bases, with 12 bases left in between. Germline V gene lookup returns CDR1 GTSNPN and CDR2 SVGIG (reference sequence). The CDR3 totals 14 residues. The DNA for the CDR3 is TGTGCCTGGATAGGGCAGAGTAATAATTCACCCCTCCACTTT. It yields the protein CAWIGQSNNSPLHF.

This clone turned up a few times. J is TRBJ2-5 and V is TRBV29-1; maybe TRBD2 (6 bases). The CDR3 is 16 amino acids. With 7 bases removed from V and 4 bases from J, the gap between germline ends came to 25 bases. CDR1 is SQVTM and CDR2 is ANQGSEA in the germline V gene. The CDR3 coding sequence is TGCAGCGCCCTCTCCGGGACTGGTGGGCTTTTAGAGACCCAGTACTTC. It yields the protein CSALSGTGGLLETQYF.

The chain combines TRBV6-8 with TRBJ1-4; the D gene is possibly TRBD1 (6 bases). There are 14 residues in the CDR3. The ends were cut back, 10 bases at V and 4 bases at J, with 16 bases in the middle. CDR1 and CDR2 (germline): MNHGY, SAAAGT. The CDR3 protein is CATLSGQFNEKLFF. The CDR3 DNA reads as TGTGCCACGCTATCAGGACAGTTTAATGAAAAACTGTTTTTT.

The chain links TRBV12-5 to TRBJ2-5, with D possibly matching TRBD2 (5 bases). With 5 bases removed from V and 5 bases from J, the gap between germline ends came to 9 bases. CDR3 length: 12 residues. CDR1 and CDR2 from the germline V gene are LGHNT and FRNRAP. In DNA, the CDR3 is TGTGCTAGTGGTCCGAGGGTGGAGACCCAGTACTTC. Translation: CASGPRVETQYF.

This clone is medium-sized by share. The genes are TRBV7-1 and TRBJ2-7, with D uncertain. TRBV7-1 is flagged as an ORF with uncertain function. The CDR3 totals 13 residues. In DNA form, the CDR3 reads TGTGCCAGAAGCTCGACCGTCGGCTACGAGCAGTACGTC. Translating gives CARSSTVGYEQYV.

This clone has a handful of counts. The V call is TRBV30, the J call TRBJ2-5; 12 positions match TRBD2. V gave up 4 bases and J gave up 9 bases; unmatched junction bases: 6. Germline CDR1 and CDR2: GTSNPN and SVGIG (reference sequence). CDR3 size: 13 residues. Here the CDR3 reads CAWKRASGGAQYF. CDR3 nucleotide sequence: TGTGCCTGGAAAAGGGCTAGCGGGGGGGCCCAGTACTTC. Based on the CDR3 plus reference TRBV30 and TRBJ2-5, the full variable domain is SQTIHQWPATLVQPVGSPLSLECTVEGTSNPNLYWYRQAAGRGLQLLFYSVGIGQISSEVPQNLSASRPQDRQFILSSKKLLLSDSGFYLCAWKRASGGAQYFGPGTRLLVL.

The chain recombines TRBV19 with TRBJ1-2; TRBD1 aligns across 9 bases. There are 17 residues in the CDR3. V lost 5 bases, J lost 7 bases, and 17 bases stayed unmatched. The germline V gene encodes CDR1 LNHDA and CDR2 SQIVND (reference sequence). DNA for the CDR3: TGTGCCAGTAGTCTCCGGGACAGGGCCCCCTCAGGTGCTGGCTACACCTTC. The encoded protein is CASSLRDRAPSGAGYTF.

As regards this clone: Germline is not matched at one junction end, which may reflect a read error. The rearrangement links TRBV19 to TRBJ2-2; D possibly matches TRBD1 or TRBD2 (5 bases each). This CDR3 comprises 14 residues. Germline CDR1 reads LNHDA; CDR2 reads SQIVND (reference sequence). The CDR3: CASQGTNGPGELFF. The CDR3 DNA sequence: TGTGCCAGCCAAGGGACCAATGGTCCCGGGGAACTGTTTTTT.

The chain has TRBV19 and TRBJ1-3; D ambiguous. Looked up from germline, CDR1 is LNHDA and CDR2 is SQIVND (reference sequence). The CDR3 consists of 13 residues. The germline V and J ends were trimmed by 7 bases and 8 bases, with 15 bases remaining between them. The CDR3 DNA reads TGTGCCAGTATGGCAACCTACGAGGACACCATATATTTT. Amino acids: CASMATYEDTIYF.

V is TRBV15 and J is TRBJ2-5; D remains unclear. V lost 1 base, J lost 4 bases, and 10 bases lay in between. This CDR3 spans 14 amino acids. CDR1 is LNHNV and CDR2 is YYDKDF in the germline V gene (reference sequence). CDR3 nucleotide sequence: TGTGCCACCAGCAGAGTCAAAGCGTCAGAGACCCAGTACTTC. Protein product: CATSRVKASETQYF.

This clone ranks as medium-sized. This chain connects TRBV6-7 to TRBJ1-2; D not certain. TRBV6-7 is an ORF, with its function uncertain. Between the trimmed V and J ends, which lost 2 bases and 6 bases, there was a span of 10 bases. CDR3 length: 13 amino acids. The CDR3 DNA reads TGTGCCAGCAGTTACGCGGGTAGGGATGGCTACACCTTC. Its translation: CASSYAGRDGYTF.